The rows below give T cell receptor beta chains drawn from one sample of a study of T-cell memory formation after mild COVID-19. TCRdb reprocessed the 5' RACE reads with MiXCR, giving one entry per CDR3 protein. The sample shows under 400,000 distinct CDR3 sequences, around a fifth of them seen only once. The sequenced sample consisted of PBMCs or a T cell subset sorted from them (not recorded which). The receptors derive from an adult woman who had mild COVID-19 (a few samples of this study predate the infection). Cell type and time point are not known. CDR3s include the opening cysteine and the closing phenylalanine or tryptophan. A D gene is named only where the DNA matches it firmly. A clone size is listed for some rows: how often the clone was seen (once, few, many), or a class if it is expanded.

length	D	V	size	J	CDR3	DNA
12	.	TRBV7-2	few	TRBJ2-1	CASSSTGIEQFF	TGTGCCAGCAGCTCCACCGGGATAGAGCAGTTCTTC
13	.	TRBV20-1	many	TRBJ2-5	CSAPLAQGETQYF	TGCAGTGCCCCCCTAGCGCAAGGAGAGACCCAGTACTTC
17	TRBD1	TRBV6-2/TRBV6-3	.	TRBJ2-7	CASSYSIGTGISYEQYF	TGTGCCAGCAGTTACTCGATCGGGACAGGAATTTCCTACGAGCAGTACTTC
13	TRBD1	TRBV30	few	TRBJ1-2	CAWSAGTAYGYTF	TGTGCCTGGAGTGCCGGGACAGCCTATGGCTACACCTTC
13	.	TRBV10-3	few	TRBJ2-5	CAISGETEETQYF	TGTGCCATCAGTGGGGAGACAGAAGAGACCCAGTACTTC
17	TRBD2	TRBV11-2	few	TRBJ2-7	CASSPYGLAGGPYEQYF	TGTGCCAGCAGCCCCTACGGACTAGCGGGAGGGCCCTACGAGCAGTACTTC
15	TRBD2	TRBV12-3/TRBV12-4	.	TRBJ2-5	CASSLGRLAVETQYF	TGTGCCAGCAGTTTAGGTAGACTAGCGGTGGAGACCCAGTACTTC
16	TRBD1	TRBV7-8	.	TRBJ1-5	CASSSADRGAPRPQHF	TGTGCCAGCAGCTCAGCCGACAGGGGCGCACCTCGGCCCCAGCATTTT
17	TRBD1	TRBV10-3	.	TRBJ2-5	CAISDFRTGSPQETQYF	TGTGCCATCAGTGACTTCCGGACAGGGTCCCCCCAAGAGACCCAGTACTTC
13	.	TRBV12-3/TRBV12-4	few	TRBJ2-7	CASSFHLSSEQYF	TGTGCCAGCAGTTTTCACCTTAGCTCCGAGCAGTACTTC
14	TRBD2	TRBV27	.	TRBJ2-3	CASGLAAVTDTQYF	TGTGCCAGCGGACTAGCGGCAGTCACAGATACGCAGTATTTT
11	.	TRBV7-9	many	TRBJ2-5	CASGRDETQYF	TGTGCCAGCGGCAGGGACGAGACCCAGTACTTC
13	TRBD1	TRBV12-3/TRBV12-4	.	TRBJ1-2	CASSLVQGAGYTF	TGTGCCAGCAGTTTAGTACAGGGGGCTGGCTACACCTTC
13	.	TRBV24-1	.	TRBJ2-2	CATKAAYTGELFF	TGTGCCACCAAGGCGGCCTACACCGGGGAGCTGTTTTTT
13	.	TRBV5-1	.	TRBJ2-7	CASSPGEVTEQYF	TGCGCCAGCAGCCCAGGTGAGGTTACCGAGCAGTACTTC
12	.	TRBV29-1	.	TRBJ1-1	CSAGDGTTEAFF	TGCAGCGCTGGGGACGGTACTACTGAAGCTTTCTTT
17	TRBD2	TRBV5-1	.	TRBJ2-3	CASSFRGGPTGTDTQYF	TGCGCCAGCAGCTTTAGGGGAGGGCCCACGGGCACAGATACGCAGTATTTT
16	TRBD2	TRBV4-1	.	TRBJ2-3	CASSQDGGGRTDTQYF	TGCGCCAGCAGCCAAGATGGCGGGGGAAGGACAGATACGCAGTATTTT
14	TRBD2	TRBV29-1	few	TRBJ2-7	CSVPREGPSYEQYF	TGCAGCGTTCCACGGGAGGGCCCCTCCTACGAGCAGTACTTC
16	TRBD1	TRBV24-1	few	TRBJ2-1	CATSDSRTGLFNEQFF	TGTGCCACCAGTGATTCCCGGACAGGCCTCTTCAATGAGCAGTTCTTC
16	.	TRBV12-3/TRBV12-4	.	TRBJ2-2	CASSSRGTGPAGELFF	TGTGCCAGCAGTTCCCGGGGTACAGGTCCCGCCGGGGAGCTGTTTTTT
12	.	TRBV12-3/TRBV12-4	.	TRBJ2-5	CASRISQETQYF	TGTGCCAGCAGGATTTCCCAAGAGACCCAGTACTTC
13	.	TRBV7-2	few	TRBJ2-5	CASSLVIQETQYF	TGTGCCAGCAGCTTAGTAATTCAAGAGACCCAGTACTTC
17	.	TRBV6-5	many	TRBJ2-3	CASSYGGTVPSTDTQYF	TGTGCCAGCAGTTACGGGGGGACAGTGCCTAGCACAGATACGCAGTATTTT
14	TRBD2	TRBV6-2/TRBV6-3	.	TRBJ2-3	CASSYQGLADTQYF	TGTGCCAGCAGTTATCAGGGACTAGCGGATACGCAGTATTTT
15	.	TRBV7-3	.	TRBJ2-3	CASSGGGARTDTQYF	TGTGCCAGCAGCGGTGGGGGGGCCCGCACAGATACGCAGTATTTT
15	.	TRBV12-3/TRBV12-4	few	TRBJ2-1	CASSLVAGPYNEQFF	TGTGCCAGCAGTTTAGTCGCGGGCCCCTACAATGAGCAGTTCTTC
14	TRBD1	TRBV12-3/TRBV12-4	few	TRBJ2-5	CASSLTGTQETQYF	TGTGCCAGCAGTTTGACAGGGACCCAAGAGACCCAGTACTTC
16	TRBD1	TRBV5-1	.	TRBJ2-7	CASSFAPGQGSDEQYF	TGCGCCAGCAGCTTTGCGCCCGGACAGGGGTCTGACGAGCAGTACTTC
12	.	TRBV6-2/TRBV6-3	.	TRBJ2-1	CASGGPHNEQFF	TGTGCCAGCGGTGGACCCCACAATGAGCAGTTCTTC
17	TRBD2	TRBV19	.	TRBJ2-1	CASSIPRGGRGRVEQFF	TGTGCCAGTAGTATCCCCCGTGGGGGGAGGGGTCGGGTTGAGCAGTTCTTC
15	.	TRBV7-2	few	TRBJ1-1	CASSLASSSGTEAFF	TGTGCCAGCAGCTTAGCGTCATCATCTGGTACTGAAGCTTTCTTT
15	.	TRBV5-1	.	TRBJ2-2	CASSLGDPNTGELFF	TGCGCCAGCAGCTTGGGGGACCCGAACACCGGGGAGCTGTTTTTT
15	TRBD1	TRBV18	few	TRBJ1-5	CASSQSDRVGQPQHF	TGTGCCAGCTCCCAGTCAGACAGGGTTGGTCAGCCCCAGCATTTT
12	.	TRBV20-1	.	TRBJ1-2	CSARTDNYGYTF	TGCAGTGCCAGGACAGATAACTATGGCTACACCTTC
12	.	TRBV12-3/TRBV12-4	many	TRBJ2-5	CASRKYQETQYF	TGTGCCAGCAGGAAGTACCAAGAGACCCAGTACTTC
16	.	TRBV12-3/TRBV12-4	few	TRBJ2-5	CASSYQRSGEKETQYF	TGTGCCAGCAGCTATCAACGGAGTGGGGAAAAAGAGACCCAGTACTTC
16	.	TRBV4-3	.	TRBJ2-6	CASSQVTDSGANVLTF	TGCGCCAGCAGCCAAGTGACGGACTCTGGGGCCAACGTCCTGACTTTC
14	.	TRBV4-1	.	TRBJ2-4	CAREDDGAKNIQYF	TGCGCCAGGGAAGACGACGGAGCCAAAAACATTCAGTACTTC
15	.	TRBV7-8	.	TRBJ1-2	CASSGPRTENYGYTF	TGTGCCAGCAGCGGACCGCGGACTGAGAACTATGGCTACACCTTC
13	TRBD2	TRBV20-1	.	TRBJ2-7	CSAPAGDYYEQYF	TGCAGTGCCCCAGCGGGGGATTACTACGAGCAGTACTTC